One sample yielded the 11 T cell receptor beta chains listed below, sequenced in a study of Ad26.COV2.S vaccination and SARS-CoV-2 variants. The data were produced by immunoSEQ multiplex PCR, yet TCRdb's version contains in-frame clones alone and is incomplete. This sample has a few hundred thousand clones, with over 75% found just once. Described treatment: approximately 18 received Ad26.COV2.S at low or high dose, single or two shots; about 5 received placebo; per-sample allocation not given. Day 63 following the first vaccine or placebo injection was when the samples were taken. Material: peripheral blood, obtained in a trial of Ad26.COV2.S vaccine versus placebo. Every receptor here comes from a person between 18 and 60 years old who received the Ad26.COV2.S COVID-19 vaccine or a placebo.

DNA of the CDR3: TGTGCCAGCAGCCCAGTCAACCGGGCTAGCGGGAGGAGTTTTGAGCAGTTCTTC. It translates to CASSPVNRASGRSFEQFF. The rearrangement links TRBV14 to TRBJ2-1; 11 nucleotides agree with TRBD2. Germline CDR1 SGHDN, CDR2 FVKESK. V shed 4 bases, J shed 9 bases, and the junction held 17 bases outside the gene matches. The CDR3 contains 18 residues.

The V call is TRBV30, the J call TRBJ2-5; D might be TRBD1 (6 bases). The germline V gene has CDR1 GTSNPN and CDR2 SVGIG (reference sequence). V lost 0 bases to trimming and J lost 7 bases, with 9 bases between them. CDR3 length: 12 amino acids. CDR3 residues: CAWSVLGGTQYF. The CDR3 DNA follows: TGTGCCTGGAGTGTATTAGGGGGGACCCAGTACTTC.

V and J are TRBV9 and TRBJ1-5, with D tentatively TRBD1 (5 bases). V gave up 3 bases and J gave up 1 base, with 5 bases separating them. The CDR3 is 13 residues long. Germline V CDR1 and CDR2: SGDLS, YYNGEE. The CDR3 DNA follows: TGTGCCAGCAGCGGGGACAGCAATCAGCCCCAGCATTTT. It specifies CASSGDSNQPQHF.

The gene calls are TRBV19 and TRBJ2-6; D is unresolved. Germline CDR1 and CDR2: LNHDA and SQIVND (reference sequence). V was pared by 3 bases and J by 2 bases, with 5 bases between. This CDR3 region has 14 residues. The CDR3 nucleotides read TGTGCCAGTAGTATCCAGACTGGGGCCAACGTCCTGACTTTC. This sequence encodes CASSIQTGANVLTF.

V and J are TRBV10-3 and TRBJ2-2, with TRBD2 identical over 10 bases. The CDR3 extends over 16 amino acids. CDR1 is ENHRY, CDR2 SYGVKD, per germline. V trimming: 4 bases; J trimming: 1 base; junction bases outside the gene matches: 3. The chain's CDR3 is CAISATSGLNTGELFF. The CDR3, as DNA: TGTGCCATCAGTGCGACTAGCGGGCTGAACACCGGGGAGCTGTTTTTT.

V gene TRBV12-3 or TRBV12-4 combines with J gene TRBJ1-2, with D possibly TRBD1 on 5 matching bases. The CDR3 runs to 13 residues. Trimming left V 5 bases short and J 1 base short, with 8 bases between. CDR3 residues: CASSHDSNYGYTF. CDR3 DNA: TGTGCCAGCAGTCACGACAGTAACTATGGCTACACCTTC.

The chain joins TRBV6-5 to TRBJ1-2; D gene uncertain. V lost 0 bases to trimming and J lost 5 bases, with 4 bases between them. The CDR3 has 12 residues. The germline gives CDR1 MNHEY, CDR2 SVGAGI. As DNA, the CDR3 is TGTGCCAGCAGTTACTCAGGGTATGGCTACACCTTC. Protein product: CASSYSGYGYTF.

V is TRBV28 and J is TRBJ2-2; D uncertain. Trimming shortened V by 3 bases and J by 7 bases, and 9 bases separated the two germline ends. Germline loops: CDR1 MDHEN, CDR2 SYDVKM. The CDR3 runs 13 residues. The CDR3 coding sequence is TGTGCCAGCAGTTTGGTTTCCTACGGGGAGCTGTTTTTT. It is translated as CASSLVSYGELFF. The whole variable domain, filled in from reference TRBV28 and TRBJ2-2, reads DVKVTQSSRYLVKRTGEKVFLECVQDMDHENMFWYRQDPGLGLRLIYFSYDVKMKEKGDIPEGYSVSREKKERFSLILESASTNQTSMYLCASSLVSYGELFFGEGSRLTVL.

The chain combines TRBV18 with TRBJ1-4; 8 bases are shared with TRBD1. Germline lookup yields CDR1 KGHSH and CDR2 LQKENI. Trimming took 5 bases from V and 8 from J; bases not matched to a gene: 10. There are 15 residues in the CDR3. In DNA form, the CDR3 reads TGTGCCAGCTCAGAAACAGGGGGAGTTCGAGAAAAACTGTTTTTT. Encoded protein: CASSETGGVREKLFF.

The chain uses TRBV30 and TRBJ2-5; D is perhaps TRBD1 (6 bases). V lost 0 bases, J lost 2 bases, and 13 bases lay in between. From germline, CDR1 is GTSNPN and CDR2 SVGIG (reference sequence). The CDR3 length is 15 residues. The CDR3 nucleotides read TGTGCCTGGAGTGTAGACAGGTTTATGCAAGAGACCCAGTACTTC. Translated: CAWSVDRFMQETQYF.

CDR3 region: CASRISGSSTDTQYF. CDR3 sequence (DNA): TGTGCCAGCAGGATTAGCGGGAGTTCCACAGATACGCAGTATTTT. V gene TRBV27 combines with J gene TRBJ2-3; TRBD2 aligns across 9 bases. Germline V gene data show CDR1 as MNHEY and CDR2 as SMNVEV (reference sequence). The CDR3 runs to 15 residues. After removal of 6 bases from V and 2 bases from J, the junction contained 6 bases not matched to a gene.